The source of this T cell receptor (beta chain) is a study of T cells in Graves' hyperthyroidism and ophthalmopathy. The sample of blood was obtained at first hyperthyroidism diagnosis (before any ophthalmopathy symptoms). The source material, RNA transcripts, was used to amplify TCR beta CDR3 regions. The HTBI set primed first-round TCR CDR3 RT-PCR. TCRdb passed the multiplex PCR reads through MiXCR, listing each CDR3 protein once. The sample contains around 240,000 distinct CDR3 sequences, about 15% of which appear only once. This clonotype was picked up many times. This CDR3 is built from 15 residues. J gave up 5 bases and V 3 bases, and 4 bases lay outside the gene matches. The germline gives CDR1 MNHEY, CDR2 SMNVEV (reference sequence).

The sequence was collected from a woman in her forties with Graves' hyperthyroidism that later progressed to Graves' ophthalmopathy. The V gene is TRBV27, the J gene TRBJ1-5; TRBD1 aligns across 10 bases. The sequenced material came from blood. The chain's CDR3 is CASSFRTGGDQPQHF. As DNA, the CDR3 is TGTGCCAGCAGTTTCCGGACAGGGGGTGATCAGCCCCAGCATTTT.